This TCR beta chain was identified during a study of CD8 T cells in Susac syndrome. CDR1 and CDR2 from the germline V gene are LGHNT and FRNRAP. This CDR3 is 13 amino acids long. V dropped 5 bases and J dropped 4 bases, with 11 bases sitting between them. Reverse transcription of about 0.5 to 1 ug RNA used random hexamers. Across 54 Vbeta and 13 Jbeta, immunoSEQ multiplex PCR amplified TCR beta CDR3. Via MiXCR, TCRdb re-called the immunoSEQ multiplex PCR reads, giving one row per CDR3 protein. The sample includes roughly 140,000 distinct CDR3 sequences, about 95% of them seen just once. FACS was used to enrich TEMRA cells, whereas the CD8+ and CD4+ T cells were obtained by negative isolation.

The sequencing sample was made of CD8+ T cells from PBMCs. V is TRBV12-5 and J is TRBJ2-5; D is ambiguous. This TCR came from a human donor with multiple sclerosis. CDR3 sequence reads: CASGPASGETQYF. In nucleotides, the CDR3 is TGTGCTAGTGGTCCGGCATCTGGAGAGACCCAGTACTTC.